This TCR beta chain emerged from a study of blood T cell repertoires in COVID-19 (TCRdb year 2020). Study-wide context: The collaborator samples originated in the United States, Italy and Spain and spanned the acute and convalescent phases of COVID-19. Samples were obtained from the ongoing ImmuneRACE study (first 160 participants) and from 1,200 or so subjects provided by 6 global collaborators. A de-identified subject ID, COVID-19 status, age in years and sex were almost always included in the sample metadata. Where available, HLA class I and class II types were obtained from metadata supplied by the sample provider rather than from assay-based typing. The material from the prospective study consisted of cDNA or gDNA derived from T cells, B-cell-depleted T cells, or PBMCs. The repertoires were released in a freely available public database meant as a resource for research on the immune response to SARS-CoV-2. Subjects who had been exposed to COVID-19, were actively infected with it, or had recovered from it provided the deeply sampled blood TCRbeta repertoires that made up the dataset. Results and caveats for the whole study, not just this receptor: The quantity of clinical and demographic metadata differed by source and by participant and was supplied without curation.

Of note for this clone: Its specific antigen is unknown. Per-nucleotide qualities are absent, and no much larger clonotype sits a single base away.

The CDR3 measures 14 amino acids from cysteine to phenylalanine. Just the 42-base CDR3 DNA is kept, in frame starting at base 1. The germline V gene yields SGHDT for CDR1 and YYEEEE for CDR2. Trimming removed 4 bases from V and 1 base from J, leaving 11 bases between the germline ends. Another Seattle source contributed samples from volunteer blood donors who had recovered from COVID-19. Each collaborating institution followed its own protocols to collect whole blood in K2EDTA tubes. For TCRbeta analysis, collaborators shipped samples as frozen whole blood, isolated PBMCs, or DNA extracted from either of those sample types. TCRbeta CDR3 regions were amplified from genomic DNA by means of the immunoSEQ Assay, a bias-controlled multiplex PCR. In the authors' own workflow: Nucleated cell counts per sample were estimated from amplification of reference gene primers within the assay. To quantify the absolute abundance of each unique TCRbeta CDR3 rearrangement, sequence reads were collapsed and filtered. For each sample, productive Simpson clonality was calculated as the square root of Simpson's diversity index across productive rearrangements. Drawn from immuneACCESS, this table holds only the in-frame rearrangements with V and J called that TCRdb kept. Clones are partly lost; checked studies trace under half to an unresolved V gene and leave the rest unexplained. V, J and clone size were drawn from that table, and D and trimming were deduced from the DNA. The sample contains under 300,000 clones, 65% to 85% of them found a single time. The ten largest account for 1.5% of the sample.

This clonotype was sampled from a woman aged 40 to 55 who had recovered from COVID-19. Source material: peripheral blood. The chain links TRBV5-6 with TRBJ1-1; possibly the D gene is TRBD1, per 6 matching bases. The nucleotide sequence reads as follows: TGTGCCAGCAGCCACGGACAGAAGAACACTGAAGCTTTCTTT. Protein translation: CASSHGQKNTEAFF.